This TCR beta chain is drawn from a study of shared clonotypes between healthy human individuals. Germline V gives CDR1 SGDLS, CDR2 YYNGEE. V was pared by 2 bases and J by 8 bases, with 7 bases between. The CDR3 is 11 residues long. Sequenced by immunoSEQ multiplex PCR; TCRdb stores in-frame clones only, minus some. Of about 610,000 clones in the sample, approximately 97% were seen once. The sample was naive CD4+ T cells sorted from blood. The subset here: CD45RA+ positively selected. This rearrangement joins TRBV9 to TRBJ1-2; D call uncertain. The TCR comes from a woman in her twenties or thirties in good health. CDR3 nucleotides: TGTGCCAGCAGCGTCCCTCGCGGCTACACCTTC. It translates to CASSVPRGYTF.